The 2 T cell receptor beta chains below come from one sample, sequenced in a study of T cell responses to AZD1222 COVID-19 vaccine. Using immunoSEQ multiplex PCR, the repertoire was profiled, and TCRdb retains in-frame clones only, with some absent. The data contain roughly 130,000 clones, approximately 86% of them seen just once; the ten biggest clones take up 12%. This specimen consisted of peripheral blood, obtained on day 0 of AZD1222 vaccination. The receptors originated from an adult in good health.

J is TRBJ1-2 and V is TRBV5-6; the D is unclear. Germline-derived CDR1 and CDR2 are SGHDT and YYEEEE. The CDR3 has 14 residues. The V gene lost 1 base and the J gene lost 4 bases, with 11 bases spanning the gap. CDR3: CASSLRSPSYGYTF. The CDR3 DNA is TGTGCCAGCAGCTTGAGGAGTCCCAGCTATGGCTACACCTTC.

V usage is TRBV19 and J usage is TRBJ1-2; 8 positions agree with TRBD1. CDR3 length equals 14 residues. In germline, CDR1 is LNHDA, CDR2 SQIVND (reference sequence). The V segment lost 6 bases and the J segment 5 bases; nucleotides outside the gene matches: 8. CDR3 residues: CASSPRQGAYGYTF. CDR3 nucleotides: TGTGCCAGTAGCCCCCGGCAGGGGGCGTATGGCTACACCTTC. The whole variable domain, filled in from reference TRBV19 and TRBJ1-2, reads DGGITQSPKYLFRKEGQNVTLSCEQNLNHDAMYWYRQDPGQGLRLIYYSQIVNDFQKGDIAEGYSVSREKKESFPLTVTSAQKNPTAFYLCASSPRQGAYGYTFGSGTRLTVV.